The rows below give T cell receptor beta chains drawn from one sample of a study of human versus mouse CDR3 diversity and MHC coevolution. Profiled with immunoSEQ multiplex PCR; TCRdb holds only in-frame clones, not every one. The sample records 50,000 to 70,000 clones, 85% to 95% being singletons. The sample taken for sequencing was naive CD4+ T cells from blood. The receptors were gathered from a person between 55 and 69 years old in good health. Both conserved end residues are part of each CDR3. Each record gives: CDR3 DNA, CDR3 protein, clone size, V gene, D gene, J gene. D genes are given only for firm matches. Only some rows state a clone size, as once, few, many or a class for expanded clones.

DNA: TGTGCCAGCAGTTTCTTCCGGGGGGGGGTTGATGGCTACACCTTC; CDR3: CASSFFRGGVDGYTF; size: -; V: TRBV28; D: -; J: TRBJ1-2
DNA: TGTGCCATCAGTGAGATGCTAGGCAGCACAGATACGCAGTATTTT; CDR3: CAISEMLGSTDTQYF; size: -; V: TRBV10-3; D: -; J: TRBJ2-3
DNA: TGTGCCAGCGGGACTAGCGACTACAATGAGCAGTTCTTC; CDR3: CASGTSDYNEQFF; size: -; V: TRBV2; D: TRBD2; J: TRBJ2-1
DNA: TGTGCCATCAAGCTAGCGGGAGCCCATGAGCAGTTCTTC; CDR3: CAIKLAGAHEQFF; size: -; V: TRBV6-5; D: TRBD2; J: TRBJ2-1
DNA: TGTGCCAGCAGTGCCCCGGTTCAGGGCCTCTCCTACGAGCAGTACTTC; CDR3: CASSAPVQGLSYEQYF; size: -; V: TRBV2; D: -; J: TRBJ2-7
DNA: TGTGCCAGCAGACCTACAGGGGGAGATCAGCCCCAGCATTTT; CDR3: CASRPTGGDQPQHF; size: -; V: TRBV6-1; D: TRBD1; J: TRBJ1-5
DNA: TGTGCCAGCAGTGAGCAGGGAAACGGCTATGGCTACACCTTC; CDR3: CASSEQGNGYGYTF; size: -; V: TRBV2; D: -; J: TRBJ1-2
DNA: TGTGCCAGCAGTGTAGGGAGGAGCAATCAGCCCCAGCATTTT; CDR3: CASSVGRSNQPQHF; size: -; V: TRBV2; D: -; J: TRBJ1-5
DNA: TGTGCCAGCAGCGTCGGGAGGGGGACGCTCTACAATGAGCAGTTCTTC; CDR3: CASSVGRGTLYNEQFF; size: -; V: TRBV9; D: TRBD2; J: TRBJ2-1
DNA: TGCGCCAGCAGTGTACTAGCGGGAGCCGGGGAGCTGTTTTTT; CDR3: CASSVLAGAGELFF; size: -; V: TRBV10-1; D: TRBD2; J: TRBJ2-2
DNA: TGCGCCAGCAGCTTTGGCGGGAGGACCTACAATGAGCAGTTCTTC; CDR3: CASSFGGRTYNEQFF; size: -; V: TRBV5-1; D: TRBD2; J: TRBJ2-1
DNA: TGTGCCAGCAGTGCACTAGCGGGAAGCACAGATACGCAGTATTTT; CDR3: CASSALAGSTDTQYF; size: -; V: TRBV6-1; D: TRBD2; J: TRBJ2-3
DNA: TGTGCCAGCAGTGATAACCAGGGAGGTGAAAAACTGTTTTTT; CDR3: CASSDNQGGEKLFF; size: -; V: TRBV2; D: -; J: TRBJ1-4
DNA: TGTGCCAGCAGTTTTCACAGGAACGATGGCTACACCTTC; CDR3: CASSFHRNDGYTF; size: -; V: TRBV27; D: -; J: TRBJ1-2
DNA: TGTGCCAGTAGGGGCAGGGTTCGCGAAGAGACCCAGTACTTC; CDR3: CASRGRVREETQYF; size: -; V: TRBV19; D: -; J: TRBJ2-5
DNA: TGTGCCAGCAGCCAGAGACAGGGCCTCACCGGGGAGCTGTTTTTT; CDR3: CASSQRQGLTGELFF; size: -; V: TRBV7-2; D: TRBD1; J: TRBJ2-2
DNA: TGTGCCAGTAGTACGCTAGCGGACAATGAGCAGTTCTTC; CDR3: CASSTLADNEQFF; size: once; V: TRBV19; D: TRBD2; J: TRBJ2-1
DNA: TGTGCCAGCAGTTACTCGACACCTCCAGTCTACGAGCAGTACTTC; CDR3: CASSYSTPPVYEQYF; size: -; V: TRBV6-5; D: -; J: TRBJ2-7
DNA: TGTGCCAGCAGTTACCAGGACACCATATATTTT; CDR3: CASSYQDTIYF; size: -; V: TRBV6-5; D: -; J: TRBJ1-3
DNA: TGCGCCGGCAGCTTAGGCGGGAGGCCTAGCCCCTACGAGCAGTACTTC; CDR3: CAGSLGGRPSPYEQYF; size: -; V: TRBV5-1; D: TRBD2; J: TRBJ2-7
DNA: TGTGCCAGTAGGGGACAGGGACGCGGTCGCGAGCAGTACTTC; CDR3: CASRGQGRGREQYF; size: -; V: TRBV19; D: TRBD1; J: TRBJ2-7
DNA: TGTGCCAGCAGCTTCACTAGCGGAAGCTCCTACGAGCAGTACTTC; CDR3: CASSFTSGSSYEQYF; size: -; V: TRBV6-5; D: TRBD2; J: TRBJ2-7
DNA: -; CDR3: CASSKVGQGAVQETQYF; size: -; V: TRBV21-1; D: -; J: TRBJ2-5
DNA: TGTGCCAGCTCATCGGGGGTTTACAATGAGCAGTTCTTC; CDR3: CASSSGVYNEQFF; size: once; V: TRBV18; D: -; J: TRBJ2-1
DNA: TGTGCCAGCAGCTTGGGAGCGGGGGAGCGGGAGACCCAGTACTTC; CDR3: CASSLGAGERETQYF; size: -; V: TRBV11-2; D: TRBD2; J: TRBJ2-5
DNA: TGTGCCAGCAGTCGTGACAGAGTCTATGGCTACACCTTC; CDR3: CASSRDRVYGYTF; size: -; V: TRBV11-3; D: -; J: TRBJ1-2
DNA: TGCGCCAGCAGCCCGCCCGGGACTAGGCGCGAGCAGTACTTC; CDR3: CASSPPGTRREQYF; size: -; V: TRBV4-1; D: TRBD2; J: TRBJ2-7
DNA: TGTGCCAGCAGCTTGGAAACGACCGGGACAGGGAGGAAGACCCAGTACTTC; CDR3: CASSLETTGTGRKTQYF; size: -; V: TRBV5-6; D: TRBD1; J: TRBJ2-5
DNA: TGTGCCAGCTCCCTAGCGGCAGGAACCTCCTACGAGCAGTACTTC; CDR3: CASSLAAGTSYEQYF; size: -; V: TRBV6-5; D: TRBD2; J: TRBJ2-7
DNA: TGTGCCAGCAGGGGACTAGCGGGATACACCGGGGAGCTGTTTTTT; CDR3: CASRGLAGYTGELFF; size: -; V: TRBV2; D: TRBD2; J: TRBJ2-2
DNA: TGTGCTAGCGGGGGCGGGGGCTCTGGAAACACCATATATTTT; CDR3: CASGGGGSGNTIYF; size: -; V: TRBV12-5; D: -; J: TRBJ1-3
DNA: TGTGCCAGCAGCTCTTACTACGAGCAGTACTTC; CDR3: CASSSYYEQYF; size: -; V: TRBV7-9; D: -; J: TRBJ2-7
DNA: TGTGCCAGCAGTGAGTCGCCCGGGACAGGGTGGGGCTTCCTAGTGTACGAGCAGTACTTC; CDR3: CASSESPGTGWGFLVYEQYF; size: -; V: TRBV6-4; D: TRBD1; J: TRBJ2-7